This T cell receptor beta chain was sequenced in a study of blood T cell repertoires in COVID-19. Background on the study: Samples of COVID-19 (acute and convalescent) were obtained from the United States, Italy and Spain. From T cells, B-cell-depleted T cells, or PBMCs came the material, which was cDNA or gDNA.

This CDR3 spans 17 amino acids. V lost 1 base and J lost 0, with 14 bases in between. The germline V gene has CDR1 LNHNV and CDR2 YYDKDF (reference sequence). This clone was picked up one time. In the original workflow: Estimation of nucleated cell counts was performed using reference gene primer amplification. Clones were read by immunoSEQ multiplex PCR, and TCRdb kept only the in-frame ones, dropping some. The DNA gave D and trimming, while V, J and clone size come from that table. The sample has over 200,000 clones; more than 80% are singletons. This clonotype originated in a woman in her twenties or thirties with COVID-19, enrolled during active disease. Specimen: peripheral blood. The gene calls are TRBV15 and TRBJ2-3; TRBD2 is a possible D gene (6 bases). The CDR3 protein is CATSRVGRGGSTDTQYF. The DNA of the CDR3 is TGTGCCACCAGCAGAGTGGGGCGGGGTGGTAGCACAGATACGCAGTATTTT.